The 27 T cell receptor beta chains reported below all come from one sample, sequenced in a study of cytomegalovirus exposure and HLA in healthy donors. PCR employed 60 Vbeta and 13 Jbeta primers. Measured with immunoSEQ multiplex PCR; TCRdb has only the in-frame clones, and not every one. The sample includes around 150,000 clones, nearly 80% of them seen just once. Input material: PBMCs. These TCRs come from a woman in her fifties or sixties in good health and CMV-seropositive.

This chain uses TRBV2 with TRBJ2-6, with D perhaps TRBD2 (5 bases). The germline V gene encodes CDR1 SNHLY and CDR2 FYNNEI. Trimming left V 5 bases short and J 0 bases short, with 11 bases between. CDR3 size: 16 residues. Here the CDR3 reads CASSSGLSSGANVLTF. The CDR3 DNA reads TGTGCCAGCAGTTCAGGACTTAGCTCTGGGGCCAACGTCCTGACTTTC.

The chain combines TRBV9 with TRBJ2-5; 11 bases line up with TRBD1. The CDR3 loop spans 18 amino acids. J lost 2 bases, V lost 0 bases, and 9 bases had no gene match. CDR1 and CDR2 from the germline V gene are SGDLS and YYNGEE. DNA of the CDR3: TGTGCCAGCAGCGTAGGGACAGGGGGCGACCTTTGGCAAGAGACCCAGTACTTC. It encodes CASSVGTGGDLWQETQYF.

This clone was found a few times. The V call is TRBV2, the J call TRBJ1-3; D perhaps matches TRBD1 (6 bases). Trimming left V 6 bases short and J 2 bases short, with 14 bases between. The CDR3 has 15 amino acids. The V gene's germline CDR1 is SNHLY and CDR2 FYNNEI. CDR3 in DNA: TGTGCCAGCAGCGTACAGGGAGCGGCTGGAAACACCATATATTTT. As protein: CASSVQGAAGNTIYF.

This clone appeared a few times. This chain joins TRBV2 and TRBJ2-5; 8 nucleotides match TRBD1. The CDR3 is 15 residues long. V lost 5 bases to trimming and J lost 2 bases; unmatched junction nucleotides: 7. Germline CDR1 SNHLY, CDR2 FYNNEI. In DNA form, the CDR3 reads TGTGCCAGCAGTACCCGACAGGGGCGACAAGAGACCCAGTACTTC. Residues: CASSTRQGRQETQYF.

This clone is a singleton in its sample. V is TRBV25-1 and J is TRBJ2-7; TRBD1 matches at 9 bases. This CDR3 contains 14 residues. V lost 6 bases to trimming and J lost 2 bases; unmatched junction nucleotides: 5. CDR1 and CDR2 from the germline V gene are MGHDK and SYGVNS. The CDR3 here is CASRGGQGPYEQYF. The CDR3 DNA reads TGTGCCAGCAGGGGGGGACAGGGCCCCTACGAGCAGTACTTC.

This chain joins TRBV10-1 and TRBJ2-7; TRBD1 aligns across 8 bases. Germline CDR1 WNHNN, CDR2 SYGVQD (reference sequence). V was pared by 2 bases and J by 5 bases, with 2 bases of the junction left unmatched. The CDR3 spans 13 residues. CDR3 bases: TGCGCCAGCAGTGAGGTGACAGGGGACGAGCAGTACTTC. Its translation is CASSEVTGDEQYF.

The DNA of the CDR3 is TGTGCCAGCAGCAAAACCAGAGACGTGGGCAACAATGAGCAGTTCTTC. As protein: CASSKTRDVGNNEQFF. The chain joins TRBV7-3 to TRBJ2-1; D gene ambiguous. V lost 5 bases to trimming and J lost 5 bases, with 19 bases between them. This CDR3 comprises 16 residues. The germline CDR1 and CDR2 sequences are SGHTA and FQGTGA.

The CDR3 nucleotides read TGTGCCTGGAGTGGACAGGGGAAATACTTC. This translates into CAWSGQGKYF. The J gene is TRBJ2-5, the V gene TRBV30, with 8 bases lining up with TRBD1. With V trimmed by 1 base and J by 14 bases, 3 bases remained unmatched. This CDR3 has 10 amino acids. CDR1 GTSNPN and CDR2 SVGIG come from the germline V gene (reference sequence). Filled out from reference TRBV30 and TRBJ2-5, the complete variable domain reads SQTIHQWPATLVQPVGSPLSLECTVEGTSNPNLYWYRQAAGRGLQLLFYSVGIGQISSEVPQNLSASRPQDRQFILSSKKLLLSDSGFYLCAWSGQGKYFGPGTRLLVL.

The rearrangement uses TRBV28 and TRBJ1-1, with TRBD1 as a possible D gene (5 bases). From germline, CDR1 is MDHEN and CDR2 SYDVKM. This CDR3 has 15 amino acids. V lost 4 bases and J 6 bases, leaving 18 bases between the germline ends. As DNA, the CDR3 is TGTGCCAGCAGTTCACACCAGGGTTGGGGCGCTGAAGCTTTCTTT. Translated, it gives CASSSHQGWGAEAFF.

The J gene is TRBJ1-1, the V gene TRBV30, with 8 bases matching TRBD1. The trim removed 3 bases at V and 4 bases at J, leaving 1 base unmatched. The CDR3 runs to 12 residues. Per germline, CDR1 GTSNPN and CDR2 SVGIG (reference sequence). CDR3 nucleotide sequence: TGTGCCTGGAGGGACAGGGTCACTGAAGCTTTCTTT. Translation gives CAWRDRVTEAFF. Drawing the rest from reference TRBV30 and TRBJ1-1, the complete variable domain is SQTIHQWPATLVQPVGSPLSLECTVEGTSNPNLYWYRQAAGRGLQLLFYSVGIGQISSEVPQNLSASRPQDRQFILSSKKLLLSDSGFYLCAWRDRVTEAFFGQGTRLTVV.

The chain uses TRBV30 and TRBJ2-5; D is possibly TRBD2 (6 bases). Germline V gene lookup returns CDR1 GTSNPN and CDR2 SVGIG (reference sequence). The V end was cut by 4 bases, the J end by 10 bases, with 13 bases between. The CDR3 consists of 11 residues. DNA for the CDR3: TGTGCCTGGAAGGGACTGGAGGGCCAGTACTTC. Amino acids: CAWKGLEGQYF.

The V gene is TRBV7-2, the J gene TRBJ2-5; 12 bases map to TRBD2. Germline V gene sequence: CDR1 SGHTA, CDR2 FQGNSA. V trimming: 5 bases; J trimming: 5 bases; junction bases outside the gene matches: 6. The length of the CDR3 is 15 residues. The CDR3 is CASSPGLAGWETQYF. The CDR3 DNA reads TGTGCCAGCAGCCCCGGACTAGCGGGGTGGGAGACCCAGTACTTC.

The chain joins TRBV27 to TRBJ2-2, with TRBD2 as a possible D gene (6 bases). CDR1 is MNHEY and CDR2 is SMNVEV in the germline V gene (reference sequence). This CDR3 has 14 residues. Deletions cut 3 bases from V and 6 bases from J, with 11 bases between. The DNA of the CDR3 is TGTGCCAGCAGTTTTCAGGGAGGAGCCGGGGAGCTGTTTTTT. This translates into CASSFQGGAGELFF.

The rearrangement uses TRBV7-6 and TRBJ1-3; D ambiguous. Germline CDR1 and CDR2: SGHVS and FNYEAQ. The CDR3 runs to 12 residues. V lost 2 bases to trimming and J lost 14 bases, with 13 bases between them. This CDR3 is CASSLYSRVLYF. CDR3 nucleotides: TGTGCCAGCAGCTTATACAGCCGAGTACTATATTTT.

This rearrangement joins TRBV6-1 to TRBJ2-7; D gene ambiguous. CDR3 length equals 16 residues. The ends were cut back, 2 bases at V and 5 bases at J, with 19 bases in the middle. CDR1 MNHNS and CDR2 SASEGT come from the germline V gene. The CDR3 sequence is CASSESITAEWDEQYF. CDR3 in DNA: TGTGCCAGCAGTGAAAGTATTACAGCCGAGTGGGACGAGCAGTACTTC.

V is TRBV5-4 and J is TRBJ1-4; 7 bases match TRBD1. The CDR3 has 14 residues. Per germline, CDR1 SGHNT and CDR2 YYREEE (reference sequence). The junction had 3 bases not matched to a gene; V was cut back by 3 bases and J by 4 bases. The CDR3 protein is CASSSGTVNEKLFF. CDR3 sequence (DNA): TGTGCCAGCAGCTCCGGGACAGTTAATGAAAAACTGTTTTTT.

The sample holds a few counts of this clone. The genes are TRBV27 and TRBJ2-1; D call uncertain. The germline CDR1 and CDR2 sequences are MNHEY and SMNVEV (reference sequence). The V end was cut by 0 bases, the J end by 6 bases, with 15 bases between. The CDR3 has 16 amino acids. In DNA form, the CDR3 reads TGTGCCAGCAGTTTATCCCCAGGTAGTCTTGTCAATGAGCAGTTCTTC. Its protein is CASSLSPGSLVNEQFF.

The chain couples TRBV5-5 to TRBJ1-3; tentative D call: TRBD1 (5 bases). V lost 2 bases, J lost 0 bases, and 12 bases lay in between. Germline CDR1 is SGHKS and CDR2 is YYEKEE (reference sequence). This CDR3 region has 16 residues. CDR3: CASSFNRLPSGNTIYF. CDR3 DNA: TGTGCCAGCAGCTTTAACAGGCTCCCCTCTGGAAACACCATATATTTT.

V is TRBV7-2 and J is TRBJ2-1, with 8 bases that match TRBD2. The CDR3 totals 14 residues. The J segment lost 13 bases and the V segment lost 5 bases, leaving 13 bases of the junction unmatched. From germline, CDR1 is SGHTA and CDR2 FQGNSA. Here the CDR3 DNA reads TGTGCCAGCAGCCGAGGACTAGCAGCTAATATCCAGTTCTTC. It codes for CASSRGLAANIQFF.

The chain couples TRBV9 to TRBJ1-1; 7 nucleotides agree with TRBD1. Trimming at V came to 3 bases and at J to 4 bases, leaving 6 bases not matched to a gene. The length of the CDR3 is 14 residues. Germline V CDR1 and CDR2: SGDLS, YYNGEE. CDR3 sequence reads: CASSALTGPTEAFF. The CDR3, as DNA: TGTGCCAGCAGCGCTTTGACAGGGCCCACTGAAGCTTTCTTT.

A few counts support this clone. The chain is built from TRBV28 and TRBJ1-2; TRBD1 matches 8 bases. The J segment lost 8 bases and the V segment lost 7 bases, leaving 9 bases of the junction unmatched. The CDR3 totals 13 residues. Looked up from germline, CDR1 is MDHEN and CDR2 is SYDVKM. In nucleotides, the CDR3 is TGTGCCAGCACCGACCAGGGGGCGCGGGGCTACACCTTC. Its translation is CASTDQGARGYTF.

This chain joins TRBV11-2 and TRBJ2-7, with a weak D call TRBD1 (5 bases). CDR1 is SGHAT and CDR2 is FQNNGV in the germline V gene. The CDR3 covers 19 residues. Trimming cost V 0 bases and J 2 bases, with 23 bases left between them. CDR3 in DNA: TGTGCCAGCAGCTTAGAATTTTTTTCAGGGCAGCCAAGCCCCTACGAGCAGTACTTC. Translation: CASSLEFFSGQPSPYEQYF.

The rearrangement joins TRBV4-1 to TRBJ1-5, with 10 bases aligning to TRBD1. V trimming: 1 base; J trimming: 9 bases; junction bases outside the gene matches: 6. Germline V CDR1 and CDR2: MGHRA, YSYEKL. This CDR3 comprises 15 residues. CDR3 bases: TGCGCCAGCAGCCAAGGGGACAGGGGATATCGGCCCCAGCATTTT. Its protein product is CASSQGDRGYRPQHF.

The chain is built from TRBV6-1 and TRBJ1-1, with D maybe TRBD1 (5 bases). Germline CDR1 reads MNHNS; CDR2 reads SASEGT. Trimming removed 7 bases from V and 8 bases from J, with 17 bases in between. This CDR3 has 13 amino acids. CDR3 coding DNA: TGTGCCAGCAAGATGGGGGAGGCTCGGGAAGCTTTCTTT. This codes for CASKMGEAREAFF.

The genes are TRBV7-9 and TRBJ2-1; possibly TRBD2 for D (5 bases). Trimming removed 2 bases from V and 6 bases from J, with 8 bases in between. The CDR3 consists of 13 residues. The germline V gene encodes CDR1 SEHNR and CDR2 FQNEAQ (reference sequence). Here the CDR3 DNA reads TGTGCCAGCAGCTTACTTCGGGGCAATGAGCAGTTCTTC. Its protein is CASSLLRGNEQFF.

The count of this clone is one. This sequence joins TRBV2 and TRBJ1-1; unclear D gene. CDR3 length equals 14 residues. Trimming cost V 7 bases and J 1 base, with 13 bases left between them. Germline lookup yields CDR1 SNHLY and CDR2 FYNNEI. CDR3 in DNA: TGTGCCAGCACGGCCACTATGGGGAACACTGAAGCTTTCTTT. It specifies CASTATMGNTEAFF.

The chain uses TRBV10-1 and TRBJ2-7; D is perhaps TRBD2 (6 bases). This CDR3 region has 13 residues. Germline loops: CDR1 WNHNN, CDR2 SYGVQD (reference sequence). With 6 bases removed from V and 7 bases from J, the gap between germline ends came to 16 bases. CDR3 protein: CASRLGSYYEQYF. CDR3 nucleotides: TGCGCCAGCAGGCTCGGGAGCTACTATGAGCAGTACTTC.